Sequencing of this T cell receptor (beta chain) was carried out in a study of Ad26.COV2.S vaccination and SARS-CoV-2 variants. Some clones are missing from TCRdb's copy, which holds only in-frame ones; the method was immunoSEQ multiplex PCR. There are some 640,000 clones in the sample; roughly 90% occur only once, and nearly 1.5% lies in the top ten. This clone was seen only a few times. Documented treatment: roughly 19 received Ad26.COV2.S at low or high dose, single or two shots; roughly five received placebo; per-sample allocation not given. At day 63 after the first vaccine or placebo injection, samples were drawn. The germline V gene has CDR1 LNHDA and CDR2 SQIVND (reference sequence). V lost 4 bases and J lost 5; bases outside the gene matches: 3. The CDR3 loop spans 13 amino acids.

The clonotype originates from a person aged 18 to 59 who received the Ad26.COV2.S COVID-19 vaccine or a placebo. This chain connects TRBV19 to TRBJ2-7, with TRBD2 identical over 9 bases. Material: peripheral blood, obtained in a trial of Ad26.COV2.S vaccine versus placebo. This CDR3 reads CASSRLAGDEQYF. Written as DNA, the CDR3 is TGTGCCAGTAGTAGATTAGCGGGAGACGAGCAGTACTTC.